The clone carrying this T cell receptor (beta chain) was picked up one time. This sample was taken from a study of Ad26.COV2.S vaccination and SARS-CoV-2 variants. The wider study: Dosing was one shot or two shots 56 days apart.

The repertoire was sequenced with immunoSEQ multiplex PCR; TCRdb's copy has only in-frame clones and lacks some. The data contain roughly 680,000 clones, around 89% of them seen just once; the ten biggest clones take up over 1.3%. The germline gives CDR1 SQVTM, CDR2 ANQGSEA. After removal of 5 bases from V and 4 bases from J, the junction contained 7 bases not matched to a gene. This CDR3 region has 13 residues. Treatment here: approximately 18 received Ad26.COV2.S at low or high dose, single or two shots; five or six received placebo; per-sample allocation not given. Day 63 after the first vaccine or placebo injection was the time point for sampling.

The sequence derives from a person between 18 and 65 years old who received the Ad26.COV2.S COVID-19 vaccine or a placebo. V is TRBV29-1 and J is TRBJ1-2, with 7 bases identical to TRBD1. The specimen comprised peripheral blood, sampled in a trial of Ad26.COV2.S vaccine versus placebo. The CDR3 sequence: CSVQAGGPYGYTF. In nucleotides, the CDR3 is TGCAGCGTTCAAGCAGGGGGACCCTATGGCTACACCTTC.